This T cell receptor (beta chain) was obtained from a study of control samples from healthy donors and cancer patients. TCRdb keeps only in-frame clones here, not all; method: immunoSEQ multiplex PCR. The sample lists fewer than 200,000 clones, about 90% seen once, with 1.3% to 1.5% in the top ten. The CDR3 sequence is 16 residues long. J was trimmed by 5 bases and V by 1 base; bases with no gene match: 7. CDR1 and CDR2 from the germline V gene are SNHLY and FYNNEI. The source is a woman in her fifties or sixties in good health. V and J are TRBV2 and TRBJ1-5, with TRBD1 matching over 8 bases. The sample was blood. This CDR3 reads CASSEEGTGRYQPQHF. As DNA, the CDR3 is TGTGCCAGCAGTGAAGAGGGGACAGGACGTTATCAGCCCCAGCATTTT.